A selection of T cell receptor beta chains follows, all from one sample in a study of blood T cell repertoires in COVID-19. Sequencing used immunoSEQ multiplex PCR; TCRdb keeps in-frame clones, though not all of them. Here the sample spans about 250,000 clones, more than 70% being singletons. The material sequenced was peripheral blood. The origin of the receptors is a man aged 40-49 years with active or convalescent COVID-19. Each CDR3 is given with its conserved first and last residue. Size is stated for part of the rows, as once, few or many counts, or as a class when the clone is expanded.

CDR3 protein: CASSLVSSVGASPLHF; V gene: TRBV7-2; J gene: TRBJ1-6; clone size: NA
CDR3 protein: CATSDLQGGTDTQYF; V gene: TRBV24-1; J gene: TRBJ2-3; clone size: once
CDR3 protein: CASSWDGVTSNIQYF; V gene: TRBV5-6; J gene: TRBJ2-4; clone size: NA
CDR3 protein: CASSLAASLITDTQYF; V gene: TRBV7-9; J gene: TRBJ2-3; clone size: NA
CDR3 protein: CASTAIGTGISLNGYTF; V gene: TRBV19; J gene: TRBJ1-2; clone size: NA
CDR3 protein: CASSGTSGRNEQYF; V gene: TRBV21-1; J gene: TRBJ2-7; clone size: NA
CDR3 protein: CATSAGLNTGELFF; V gene: TRBV24-1; J gene: TRBJ2-2; clone size: few
CDR3 protein: CAGGLNGDTQYF; V gene: TRBV7-9; J gene: TRBJ2-3; clone size: NA
CDR3 protein: CASSPRQGTNSPLHF; V gene: TRBV18; J gene: TRBJ1-6; clone size: NA
CDR3 protein: CASSSAGVRTEAFF; V gene: TRBV5-1; J gene: TRBJ1-1; clone size: NA
CDR3 protein: CASSFDRAGANVLTF; V gene: TRBV5-1; J gene: TRBJ2-6; clone size: NA
CDR3 protein: CATHFNTEAFF; V gene: TRBV12-3/TRBV12-4; J gene: TRBJ1-1; clone size: few
CDR3 protein: CASSQVPVSSYNEQFF; V gene: TRBV3-1/TRBV3-2; J gene: TRBJ2-1; clone size: NA
CDR3 protein: CASSMGDRDYGYTF; V gene: TRBV19; J gene: TRBJ1-2; clone size: NA
CDR3 protein: CATSDYLSTSTDTQYF; V gene: TRBV24-1; J gene: TRBJ2-3; clone size: NA
CDR3 protein: CASSFPAGTGLNGYTF; V gene: TRBV7-9; J gene: TRBJ1-2; clone size: once
CDR3 protein: CASSYASSGGASSRTDTQYF; V gene: TRBV6-2/TRBV6-3; J gene: TRBJ2-3; clone size: NA
CDR3 protein: CASSPRGPAYNEQFF; V gene: TRBV18; J gene: TRBJ2-1; clone size: few
CDR3 protein: CASSMEQGDGYTF; V gene: TRBV19; J gene: TRBJ1-2; clone size: NA
CDR3 protein: CASSPRTGLIPLNTEAFF; V gene: TRBV28; J gene: TRBJ1-1; clone size: NA
CDR3 protein: CASSDLDRVGEQYF; V gene: TRBV5-1; J gene: TRBJ2-7; clone size: NA
CDR3 protein: CASSQEGGTSDYEQYF; V gene: TRBV4-2; J gene: TRBJ2-7; clone size: many
CDR3 protein: CAGGTETYEQYF; V gene: TRBV28; J gene: TRBJ2-7; clone size: NA
CDR3 protein: CASSFWPGNTEAFF; V gene: TRBV27; J gene: TRBJ1-1; clone size: NA
CDR3 protein: CASSQDRAPHQPQHF; V gene: TRBV3-1/TRBV3-2; J gene: TRBJ1-5; clone size: NA
CDR3 protein: CASSLGTSGPRELFF; V gene: TRBV5-4; J gene: TRBJ2-2; clone size: NA
CDR3 protein: CASSYLRTGEGYTF; V gene: TRBV6-5; J gene: TRBJ1-2; clone size: NA
CDR3 protein: CASSSPGTQNEKLFF; V gene: TRBV28; J gene: TRBJ1-4; clone size: NA